Given below is one T cell receptor (beta chain) in context. Its antigen remains unidentified. An end of the junction differs from the germline gene, which may be a read error. This specimen comes from a study of blood T cells in healthy people across ages. The CDR3 totals 15 residues. CDR1 and CDR2 (germline): MDHEN, SYDVKM. Findings and caveats of the study: Observed TCR beta diversity per million T cells went down as age went up. This fall followed a roughly linear course with age. TCR beta diversity was tightly associated with the proportion of naive T cells. Compared with aged donors, long-lived donors showed fewer expanded clones, suggesting selection.

A J-beta primer mix and a sample-barcoded 5' primer were used in a second PCR of roughly 6 to 12 cycles. MiXCR was run by TCRdb on the 5' RACE reads, yielding one entry per CDR3 protein. The sample lists 850,000 to 1,100,000 distinct CDR3 sequences, around two fifths occurring once. The chain uses TRBV28 and TRBJ2-3, with a weak D call TRBD1 (6 bases). Material for sequencing was blood. The receptor was isolated from a man between 18 and 29 years old in good health. The DNA of the CDR3 is TGTGCCAGTAGTTCCAACAGGGTTTTGGCAGATACGCAGTATTTT. Residues: CASSSNRVLADTQYF.